The clone carrying this T cell receptor beta chain has more than one count but fewer than ten. This entry belongs to a study of post-analysis software for immune sequencing data. Carried by the TCR beta cDNA libraries were unique molecular identifiers. Input of about 0.9 to 10 million T cells yielded roughly 0.5 million cDNA molecules. MiXCR, run by TCRdb on the PCR reads, gives a single entry per CDR3 protein. The sample lists about 540,000 distinct CDR3 sequences, approximately 31% occurring once. The sample comprised blood. The clonotype originates from a girl under 18 with multiple sclerosis.

This chain's CDR3 is CASSPHTGTGNQPQHF. The CDR3 DNA sequence: TGTGCCAGCAGTCCCCACACCGGGACAGGTAATCAGCCCCAGCATTTT. The chain employs TRBV12-3 or TRBV12-4 and TRBJ1-5; TRBD1 aligns across 8 bases. V shed 5 bases and J 4 bases; nucleotides not matched to a gene: 10. The CDR3 is 16 residues long.